This is a list of T cell receptor beta chains from one sample in a study of T cells in localized non-small cell lung cancer. The assay was immunoSEQ multiplex PCR, and TCRdb's table has in-frame clones only and misses some. The data show around 35,000 clones, 87% seen once. The source was peripheral blood, collected before any cancer treatment. The receptors originated from a woman aged 40 to 75 with stage I lung adenocarcinoma. CDR3s include the opening cysteine and the closing phenylalanine or tryptophan. Each record gives: CDR3 DNA, CDR3 protein, clone size, D gene, J gene, V gene. A D gene is named only where the DNA matches it firmly. A row's size may be missing; if present it is once, few, many or a size class.

CDR3 DNA: TGTGCCAGCAGCCCATTTTCCGGACAATCGGCATCCTATGGCTACACCTTC
CDR3 protein: CASSPFSGQSASYGYTF
clone size: NA
D gene: NA
J gene: TRBJ1-2
V gene: TRBV5-5

CDR3 DNA: TGTGCCAGCAGTTTAATTGCCACTGAAGCTTTCTTT
CDR3 protein: CASSLIATEAFF
clone size: NA
D gene: NA
J gene: TRBJ1-1
V gene: TRBV28

CDR3 DNA: TGTGCCAGCTTTTCCACGTTTGGGGCCCATGGCTACACCTTC
CDR3 protein: CASFSTFGAHGYTF
clone size: NA
D gene: NA
J gene: TRBJ1-2
V gene: TRBV28

CDR3 DNA: TGTGCCAGCAGCTTAGATCGCAACAGGCGCTACGAGCAGTACTTC
CDR3 protein: CASSLDRNRRYEQYF
clone size: NA
D gene: NA
J gene: TRBJ2-7
V gene: TRBV11-2

CDR3 DNA: TGCGCCAGCAGCCCACGACAGGGAGTAGAGCAGTACTTC
CDR3 protein: CASSPRQGVEQYF
clone size: NA
D gene: TRBD1
J gene: TRBJ2-7
V gene: TRBV5-1

CDR3 DNA: TGTGCCAGCAGTGAAGTCGCGTACTCTGGAAACACCATATATTTT
CDR3 protein: CASSEVAYSGNTIYF
clone size: NA
D gene: NA
J gene: TRBJ1-3
V gene: TRBV6-1

CDR3 DNA: TGTGCCAGCAGCCCAAGATCGGCAGGCACTGAAGCTTTCTTT
CDR3 protein: CASSPRSAGTEAFF
clone size: NA
D gene: NA
J gene: TRBJ1-1
V gene: TRBV9

CDR3 DNA: TGTGCCAGCAGCTTAACGTACGGAGATACGCAGTATTTT
CDR3 protein: CASSLTYGDTQYF
clone size: NA
D gene: NA
J gene: TRBJ2-3
V gene: TRBV7-3

CDR3 DNA: TGTGCCACCTTTAGCGGGGGGGCCTACGAGCAGTACTTC
CDR3 protein: CATFSGGAYEQYF
clone size: NA
D gene: TRBD2
J gene: TRBJ2-7
V gene: TRBV28

CDR3 DNA: TGTGCCAGCTCCGACCTGGGGCCCACTCAGGCGGGGACCCAGTACTTC
CDR3 protein: CASSDLGPTQAGTQYF
clone size: NA
D gene: NA
J gene: TRBJ2-5
V gene: TRBV2

CDR3 DNA: TGCAGCGTTTATGAGGGTTGGGAGCAGTACTTC
CDR3 protein: CSVYEGWEQYF
clone size: few
D gene: NA
J gene: TRBJ2-7
V gene: TRBV29-1

CDR3 DNA: TGTGCCAGCAGCGTAGAAGTGGGCTACGAGCAGTACTTC
CDR3 protein: CASSVEVGYEQYF
clone size: NA
D gene: NA
J gene: TRBJ2-7
V gene: TRBV9

CDR3 DNA: TGTGCCAGCATGGGGGCGGGAGGCTACACCTTC
CDR3 protein: CASMGAGGYTF
clone size: NA
D gene: NA
J gene: TRBJ1-2
V gene: TRBV28

CDR3 DNA: TGCGCCAGCAGCCCCTCCGGACAGGGGGAGAACCCCCAGCATTTT
CDR3 protein: CASSPSGQGENPQHF
clone size: NA
D gene: TRBD1
J gene: TRBJ1-5
V gene: TRBV5-1

CDR3 DNA: TGTGCCAGCAATCGACCGGACAGAGATGAAAAACTGTTTTTT
CDR3 protein: CASNRPDRDEKLFF
clone size: NA
D gene: NA
J gene: TRBJ1-4
V gene: TRBV28

CDR3 DNA: TGTGCCAGTGGGGAGCGGGGGGTTAGACATACGCAGTATTTT
CDR3 protein: CASGERGVRHTQYF
clone size: NA
D gene: TRBD2
J gene: TRBJ2-3
V gene: TRBV19

CDR3 DNA: TGTGCCAGCAGGAGACAGGGAACCCAAGAGACCCAGTACTTC
CDR3 protein: CASRRQGTQETQYF
clone size: once
D gene: TRBD1
J gene: TRBJ2-5
V gene: TRBV2

CDR3 DNA: TGTGCCAGCAGCTTCTCAGGGAACACCGGGGAGCTGTTTTTT
CDR3 protein: CASSFSGNTGELFF
clone size: NA
D gene: NA
J gene: TRBJ2-2
V gene: TRBV7-2

CDR3 DNA: TGTGCCAGCAGCTTATTAGGGGGTTATAGCAATCAGCCCCAGCATTTT
CDR3 protein: CASSLLGGYSNQPQHF
clone size: NA
D gene: NA
J gene: TRBJ1-5
V gene: TRBV5-6

CDR3 DNA: TGTGCCAGCAGCCAGGGTTGGGGGACGGTTCGGGAAAAACTGTTTTTT
CDR3 protein: CASSQGWGTVREKLFF
clone size: NA
D gene: NA
J gene: TRBJ1-4
V gene: TRBV7-2

CDR3 DNA: TGTGCCAGCAGTCGGTTGGATCAGCCCCAGCATTTT
CDR3 protein: CASSRLDQPQHF
clone size: NA
D gene: NA
J gene: TRBJ1-5
V gene: TRBV5-6

CDR3 DNA: TGCGCCAGCAGCTTCGGTAGCGGGGGGGCCCGGGAGCAGTTCTTC
CDR3 protein: CASSFGSGGAREQFF
clone size: NA
D gene: TRBD2
J gene: TRBJ2-1
V gene: TRBV5-1